These 29 T cell receptor beta chains came from one sample sequenced in a study of CD8 T cells in Susac syndrome. Reverse transcription used about 0.45 to 1 ug RNA and random hexamers. TCRdb re-analysed the immunoSEQ multiplex PCR reads in MiXCR, keeping a single row per CDR3 protein. This sample has about 250,000 distinct CDR3 sequences; 93% occur once, and the top ten carry roughly 0.072%. Input material: CD4+ T cells from PBMCs. These receptors all stem from a human donor with multiple sclerosis.

Notes on this clonotype: A junction boundary mismatches the germline segment, possibly from a read error. This sequence joins TRBV12-3 or TRBV12-4 and TRBJ1-5; TRBD1 aligns across 9 bases. The CDR3 consists of 15 residues. CDR3 DNA: TGTGCCTGCAGCCTAAGGACAGGGGATAATCAGCCCCAGCATTTT. It codes for CACSLRTGDNQPQHF.

This chain joins TRBV11-2 and TRBJ2-5; D might be TRBD1 (6 bases). Looked up from germline, CDR1 is SGHAT and CDR2 is FQNNGV. Deletions cut 5 bases from V and 0 bases from J, with 16 bases between. This CDR3 contains 16 residues. CDR3 sequence: CASSLRGAADQETQYF. CDR3 DNA sequence: TGTGCCAGCAGCCTCAGGGGCGCAGCGGACCAAGAGACCCAGTACTTC.

This clonotype has only one observation. The rearrangement links TRBV2 to TRBJ2-3; D not resolved. Germline loops: CDR1 SNHLY, CDR2 FYNNEI. Trimming removed 4 bases from V and 6 bases from J, with 17 bases in between. There are 15 residues in the CDR3. This CDR3 is CASSVRALGYDTQYF. The CDR3 bases are TGTGCCAGCAGTGTTCGAGCCCTTGGTTACGATACGCAGTATTTT.

The chain recombines TRBV11-2 with TRBJ2-4; no clear D. Trimming took off 1 base at V and 8 bases at J, with 12 bases between the two ends. This CDR3 spans 14 amino acids. In germline, CDR1 is SGHAT, CDR2 FQNNGV. The CDR3 nucleotides read TGTGCCAGCAGCTTAGTTGCATTTGGAGACATTCAGTACTTC. This codes for CASSLVAFGDIQYF.

The chain is built from TRBV5-6 and TRBJ2-3, with TRBD2 matching 9 bases. The length of the CDR3 is 16 residues. V shed 4 bases, J shed 0 bases, and the junction held 6 bases outside the gene matches. Germline V gene data show CDR1 as SGHDT and CDR2 as YYEEEE. CDR3 protein: CASSRPSGASTDTQYF. CDR3 bases: TGTGCCAGCAGCCGACCTAGCGGGGCTAGCACAGATACGCAGTATTTT. The full variable domain, rest sourced from reference TRBV5-6 and TRBJ2-3, is DAGVTQSPTHLIKTRGQQVTLRCSPKSGHDTVSWYQQALGQGPQFIFQYYEEEERQRGNFPDRFSGHQFPNYSSELNVNALLLGDSALYLCASSRPSGASTDTQYFGPGTRLTVL.

This sequence joins TRBV6-5 and TRBJ2-1; 10 bases fit TRBD2. CDR3 size: 15 residues. V was pared by 6 bases and J by 6 bases, with 8 bases of the junction left unmatched. The germline CDR1 and CDR2 sequences are MNHEY and SVGAGI. The chain's CDR3 is CASSRSGGGGNEQFF. Here the CDR3 DNA reads TGTGCCAGCAGCCGGAGCGGGGGGGGCGGCAATGAGCAGTTCTTC.

This chain connects TRBV6-1 to TRBJ2-5; D unclear. The CDR3 consists of 12 residues. Per germline, CDR1 MNHNS and CDR2 SASEGT. V was shortened by 5 bases and J by 4 bases, with 8 bases between the two germline ends. The CDR3 DNA reads as TGTGCCAGCAGTAGAAGAGTAGAGACCCAGTACTTC. Protein: CASSRRVETQYF.

V usage is TRBV19 and J usage is TRBJ2-5, with D tentatively TRBD1 (5 bases). The germline CDR1 and CDR2 sequences are LNHDA and SQIVND (reference sequence). This CDR3 comprises 11 residues. The ends were cut back, 6 bases at V and 3 bases at J, with 5 bases in the middle. CDR3 residues: CASRGEETQYF. In DNA, the CDR3 is TGTGCCAGTAGAGGGGAAGAGACCCAGTACTTC.

The rearrangement joins TRBV7-2 to TRBJ2-2; D perhaps matches TRBD2 (5 bases). The length of the CDR3 is 17 residues. Germline CDR1 SGHTA, CDR2 FQGNSA. V was clipped by 3 bases and J by 1 base, with 15 bases between them. In DNA, the CDR3 is TGTGCCAGCAGCTTGAGGAGGTCTCAGGAGAACACCGGGGAGCTGTTTTTT. Protein: CASSLRRSQENTGELFF.

The chain couples TRBV2 to TRBJ2-2; a possible D gene is TRBD1 (7 bases). CDR1 is SNHLY, CDR2 FYNNEI, per germline. The V and J ends lost 1 base and 6 bases respectively, with 15 bases between them. The CDR3 runs 16 residues. CDR3 sequence reads: CASSEEGGGAAGELFF. The DNA for the CDR3 is TGTGCCAGCAGTGAAGAAGGAGGGGGCGCCGCCGGGGAGCTGTTTTTT.

The rearrangement links TRBV9 to TRBJ2-7, with a possible D match to TRBD1 (6 bases). CDR1 and CDR2 (germline): SGDLS, YYNGEE. The CDR3 covers 12 residues. Trimming removed 0 bases from V and 10 bases from J, with 11 bases in between. The chain's CDR3 is CASSVGEGHQYF. Here the CDR3 DNA reads TGTGCCAGCAGCGTAGGAGAGGGACACCAGTACTTC.

CDR3 sequence: CASSLTLVTEAFF. CDR3 coding DNA: TGTGCCAGCAGCTTAACGTTAGTCACTGAAGCTTTCTTT. The chain employs TRBV7-3 and TRBJ1-1; D unclear. Per the germline V gene, CDR1 is SGHTA and CDR2 is FQGTGA. Trimming took 0 bases from V and 4 from J, leaving 6 bases between them. The CDR3 runs to 13 residues.

This chain links TRBV2 with TRBJ1-1; D remains unclear. Germline loops: CDR1 SNHLY, CDR2 FYNNEI. V gave up 7 bases and J gave up 5 bases, with 23 bases separating them. The CDR3 is 16 residues long. DNA of the CDR3: TGTGCCAGCACTGGATCTTGGGTTAGCGTTGGGACTGAAGCTTTCTTT. It is translated as CASTGSWVSVGTEAFF.

The chain employs TRBV12-3 or TRBV12-4 and TRBJ2-1; the D gene is possibly TRBD2 (6 bases). This CDR3 comprises 15 residues. V was clipped by 7 bases and J by 6 bases, with 19 bases between them. The CDR3 is CASTLRERGGNEQFF. The CDR3 DNA follows: TGTGCCAGCACCCTTCGGGAAAGGGGAGGCAATGAGCAGTTCTTC.

This chain joins TRBV5-4 and TRBJ2-3, with 8 bases identical to TRBD1. Germline-derived CDR1 and CDR2 are SGHNT and YYREEE (reference sequence). V gave up 3 bases and J gave up 2 bases; unmatched junction bases: 8. The CDR3 runs 16 residues. In DNA, the CDR3 is TGTGCCAGCAGCTCGGGACAGGAAATATCCACAGATACGCAGTATTTT. It encodes CASSSGQEISTDTQYF.

The chain carries TRBV2 and TRBJ1-2; D unclear. The germline CDR1 and CDR2 sequences are SNHLY and FYNNEI. V lost 2 bases and J 5 bases, leaving 12 bases between the germline ends. The CDR3 loop spans 14 amino acids. In DNA form, the CDR3 reads TGTGCCAGCAGTGAAAATGGGCAATCATATGGCTACACCTTC. Protein: CASSENGQSYGYTF.

This chain links TRBV3-1 with TRBJ1-1; 8 nucleotides match TRBD1. With 1 base clipped from V and 7 bases from J, the junction kept 5 bases outside the gene matches. The CDR3 totals 14 residues. Germline V gene sequence: CDR1 LGHDT, CDR2 YNNKEL (reference sequence). CDR3 sequence (DNA): TGTGCCAGCAGCCAAGCGACAGGGGTCGATGAAGCTTTCTTT. Its translation is CASSQATGVDEAFF. Variable domain in full (rest from reference TRBV3-1 and TRBJ1-1): DTAVSQTPKYLVTQMGNDKSIKCEQNLGHDTMYWYKQDSKKFLKIMFSYNNKELIINETVPNRFSPKSPDKAHLNLHINSLELGDSAVYFCASSQATGVDEAFFGQGTRLTVV.

In its sample, this clonotype was seen once. The chain carries TRBV9 and TRBJ1-6, with 8 bases matching TRBD1. The V segment lost 0 bases and the J segment 9 bases; nucleotides outside the gene matches: 5. CDR3 length: 15 residues. Germline loops: CDR1 SGDLS, CDR2 YYNGEE. The CDR3 DNA is TGTGCCAGCAGCGTAGGAGGTCAGGGGGCTTCACCCCTCCACTTT. Amino acids: CASSVGGQGASPLHF.

The rearrangement uses TRBV6-6 and TRBJ2-6, with D perhaps assigned TRBD1 or TRBD2 (5 bases each). Deletions cut 4 bases from V and 4 bases from J, with 11 bases between. The CDR3 is made up of 15 amino acids. The germline gives CDR1 MNHNY, CDR2 SVGAGI (reference sequence). CDR3 DNA sequence: TGTGCCAGCAGTTTATCGGGGACCGGGGCCAACGTCCTGACTTTC. It yields the protein CASSLSGTGANVLTF.

The V call is TRBV30, the J call TRBJ1-2, with D unresolved. The CDR3 is 12 amino acids. V gave up 5 bases and J gave up 4 bases, with 11 bases separating them. From germline, CDR1 is GTSNPN and CDR2 SVGIG (reference sequence). The CDR3 loop is CAWESAVYGYTF. The DNA for the CDR3 is TGTGCCTGGGAATCAGCCGTCTATGGCTACACCTTC.

This clonotype was observed once. The rearrangement links TRBV13 to TRBJ1-2; perhaps TRBD1 as D (5 bases). The germline gives CDR1 PRHDT, CDR2 FYEKMQ (reference sequence). The CDR3 is 16 amino acids. Trimming removed 5 bases at V and 6 bases at J, with 22 bases between. The DNA of the CDR3 is TGTGCCAGCAGCGTACGGGGCCCGGAGGTTGCGGATGGCTACACCTTC. As protein: CASSVRGPEVADGYTF. The complete variable domain, with remaining parts taken from reference TRBV13 and TRBJ1-2, reads AAGVIQSPRHLIKEKRETATLKCYPIPRHDTVYWYQQGPGQDPQFLISFYEKMQSDKGSIPDRFSAQQFSDYHSELNMSSLELGDSALYFCASSVRGPEVADGYTFGSGTRLTVV.

The CDR3 loop reads CASSRDRDGEQFF. DNA for the CDR3: TGCGCCAGCAGCAGGGACAGGGATGGTGAGCAGTTCTTC. The chain carries TRBV5-1 and TRBJ2-1; 9 positions match TRBD1. The CDR3 consists of 13 residues. Germline loops: CDR1 SGHRS, CDR2 YFSETQ. Trimming at V came to 4 bases and at J to 9 bases, leaving 5 bases not matched to a gene.

The chain couples TRBV7-6 to TRBJ1-2; TRBD1 matches at 11 bases. Unmatched junction bases numbered 4, after V lost 5 bases and J lost 8 bases. Germline values: CDR1 SGHVS, CDR2 FNYEAQ. The CDR3 runs 13 residues. As DNA, the CDR3 is TGTGCCAGCAGCCCGGGACAGGGGGAGGGCTACACCTTC. The encoded protein is CASSPGQGEGYTF.

This clonotype is a singleton in its sample. The chain combines TRBV11-1 with TRBJ1-2; the D gene is possibly TRBD1 (6 bases). V was clipped by 2 bases and J by 3 bases, with 28 bases between them. Germline assignment: CDR1 SGHAT and CDR2 FQDESV (reference sequence). The CDR3 has 20 amino acids. CDR3 sequence: CASSLTLPGQGLLLDYGYTF. The CDR3 region has the DNA TGTGCCAGCAGCTTAACCCTCCCGGGACAAGGACTTTTATTGGACTATGGCTACACCTTC.

With regard to this clonotype: One end of the junction does not line up with germline, which may come from a read error. The V and J genes are TRBV4-2 and TRBJ1-2, with 7 bases identical to TRBD1. The germline gives CDR1 LGHNA, CDR2 YNFKEQ. This CDR3 is 15 amino acids long. CDR3 nucleotides: TGTGCCAGCAGTCAAGGGCAGGGGGTATGGGATGGCTACACCTTC. It specifies CASSQGQGVWDGYTF.

CDR3 sequence: CASREGAETQYF. The CDR3 DNA sequence: TGTGCCAGCAGGGAGGGTGCGGAGACCCAGTACTTC. The chain links TRBV7-9 to TRBJ2-5; D perhaps matches TRBD2 (6 bases). The CDR3 covers 12 residues. Germline values: CDR1 SEHNR, CDR2 FQNEAQ (reference sequence). Trimming removed 6 bases at V and 5 bases at J, with 10 bases between.

This clonotype has only a few counts. The CDR3 DNA sequence: TGTGCCAGCAGCCCTAGCGGAACCTTGGCCTACGAGCAGTACGTC. Translating it yields CASSPSGTLAYEQYV. This chain joins TRBV5-6 and TRBJ2-7, with TRBD2 identical over 7 bases. V shed 4 bases, J shed 2 bases, and the junction held 9 bases outside the gene matches. The CDR3 has 15 residues. The germline V gene encodes CDR1 SGHDT and CDR2 YYEEEE.

The V call is TRBV5-1, the J call TRBJ2-5, with 7 bases matching TRBD1. Germline CDR1 and CDR2: SGHRS and YFSETQ. V gave up 4 bases and J gave up 0 bases; unmatched junction bases: 3. The CDR3 loop spans 14 amino acids. Here the CDR3 reads CASSQGQDQETQYF. The CDR3 DNA reads TGCGCCAGCAGCCAAGGACAGGACCAAGAGACCCAGTACTTC.

This clonotype appeared a single time. The chain employs TRBV24-1 and TRBJ1-4; perhaps TRBD1 as D (5 bases). This CDR3 comprises 15 residues. Germline V CDR1 and CDR2: KGHDR, SFDVKD. Trimming took off 4 bases at V and 5 bases at J, with 13 bases between the two ends. CDR3 protein: CATSDNAAGNEKLFF. The DNA of the CDR3 is TGTGCCACCAGTGACAACGCCGCAGGGAATGAAAAACTGTTTTTT.